This TCR beta chain was obtained from a study of identical twins. Whole-study results and caveats: Whereas memory repertoires showed no such difference, abundant cord blood beta clonotypes carried fewer insertions. Out-of-frame alpha sequences that twins shared showed excess low generation probability. Modelling underestimated the level of out-of-frame TCR alpha sharing observed in monozygotic twins. Beta out-of-frame sequences showed weaker excess sharing between twins.

The CDR3 has 16 residues. CDR1 is SGHRS and CDR2 is YFSETQ in the germline V gene. Losses at the gene ends were 0 bases for V and 3 bases for J; bases not matched to a gene: 6. As to this clonotype: Its antigen is not known.

TCRdb analysed the 5' RACE reads with MiXCR anew, one entry per CDR3 protein. This sample has some 660,000 distinct CDR3 sequences, with 8% to 9% found just once. A further study also used this sample, focusing on yellow fever vaccine responses in identical twins.

Sequencing was done on a sample of PBMCs. V and J are TRBV5-1 and TRBJ2-1; 7 positions match TRBD2. The TCR originated in a young woman in good health. CDR3: CASSLAVGGNYNEQFF. The CDR3 coding sequence is TGCGCCAGCAGCTTGGCCGTCGGGGGGAACTACAATGAGCAGTTCTTC.